This TCR beta chain appears in the sequencing data of a study of beta chain features in type 1 diabetes. The authors sorted CD4+ naive, central memory, regulatory and stem cell-like memory cells via CD45RO/CCR7/CD25/CD127/CD95/CD27. Points from the study as a whole: Shorter TCRB CDR3s, moderately but significantly so, marked every one of the four CD4+ subsets in Type 1 diabetes patients. An over-representation of cells with high TCR expression could result from cDNA sequencing.

Every isolated RNA sample was fully reverse transcribed, so sequencing captured expressed TCRB transcripts. Reads from naive, central memory and regulatory T cell samples averaged around 3.6 million. TCRdb keeps only in-frame clones here, not all; method: immunoSEQ multiplex PCR. The top ten clones hold approximately 0.021% of a sample with nearly 700,000 clones, roughly an eighth of them seen once. This CDR3 has 13 residues. CDR1 SGHRS and CDR2 YFSETQ come from the germline V gene. Trimming cost V 4 bases and J 3 bases, with 8 bases left between them. This clone was found once. Its antigen is not identified.

The chain couples TRBV5-1 to TRBJ1-5, with D possibly being TRBD1 (5 bases). Sequencing was performed on naive CD4+ T cells from blood. This TCR came from a young man with type 1 diabetes. The CDR3 nucleotides read TGCGCCAGCAGCCTGGACAACAATCAGCCCCAGCATTTT. Protein product: CASSLDNNQPQHF.